This T cell receptor (beta chain) originates from a study of cytomegalovirus exposure and HLA in healthy donors. General study points: Specificity of a few CMV-associated chains for CMV antigens was verified in vitro.

Clones were read by immunoSEQ multiplex PCR, and TCRdb kept only the in-frame ones, dropping some. There are 200,000 to 250,000 clones in the sample; over 65% occur only once, and roughly 5.5% lies in the top ten. About this clone: The antigen remains unidentified.

The sequenced material came from PBMCs. The sequence derives from a woman aged 18 to 35 in good health and CMV-seronegative.

CDR3 in amino acids: CASEGSYNSPLHF. The CDR3 DNA reads TGCGCCAGCGAGGGGTCCTATAATTCACCCCTCCACTTT. This rearrangement joins TRBV4-1 to TRBJ1-6; the D gene is possibly TRBD1 (5 bases). CDR1 is MGHRA, CDR2 YSYEKL, per germline. This CDR3 region has 13 residues. Trimming left V 8 bases short and J 1 base short, with 6 bases between.